The 24 T cell receptor beta chains below were found in one sample sequenced in a study of cytomegalovirus exposure and HLA in healthy donors. The assay was immunoSEQ multiplex PCR, and TCRdb's table has in-frame clones only and misses some. The sample consists of 150,000 to 200,000 clones, 85% to 90% of them appearing once. The material sequenced was PBMCs. These receptors came from a woman aged 25-40 years in good health and CMV-seronegative.

This sequence joins TRBV28 and TRBJ1-2; TRBD1 aligns across 9 bases. V shed 5 bases, J shed 4 bases, and the junction held 8 bases outside the gene matches. Per germline, CDR1 MDHEN and CDR2 SYDVKM. This CDR3 region has 15 residues. This chain's CDR3 is CASSPRQGEVYGYTF. The CDR3 DNA reads as TGTGCCAGCAGTCCCCGACAGGGGGAAGTCTATGGCTACACCTTC.

The rearrangement links TRBV5-6 to TRBJ1-2; no firm D call. Germline values: CDR1 SGHDT, CDR2 YYEEEE. V lost 0 bases and J 2 bases, leaving 8 bases between the germline ends. The CDR3 has 14 amino acids. CDR3 bases: TGTGCCAGCAGCTTGGAGGCGGGAAACTATGGCTACACCTTC. Its protein product is CASSLEAGNYGYTF.

The chain carries TRBV11-1 and TRBJ2-1; D gene uncertain. This CDR3 is 14 amino acids long. Trimming removed 5 bases at V and 0 bases at J, with 8 bases between. The germline CDR1 and CDR2 sequences are SGHAT and FQDESV (reference sequence). For the CDR3, the DNA is TGTGCCAGCAGCATCACAGTCTCCTACAATGAGCAGTTCTTC. This sequence encodes CASSITVSYNEQFF.

The chain is built from TRBV5-4 and TRBJ2-5; possibly TRBD2 for D (6 bases). The CDR3 is made up of 14 amino acids. The V and J ends lost 1 base and 3 bases respectively, with 10 bases between them. The V gene's germline CDR1 is SGHNT and CDR2 YYREEE (reference sequence). In DNA, the CDR3 is TGTGCCAGCAGCTTGACTAGCTTGGAAGAGACCCAGTACTTC. It yields the protein CASSLTSLEETQYF.

The V call is TRBV28, the J call TRBJ1-4, with D unclear. The V end lost 3 bases, the J end lost 5 bases, and 10 bases lay between the germline ends. Germline-derived CDR1 and CDR2 are MDHEN and SYDVKM. This CDR3 is built from 14 residues. DNA of the CDR3: TGTGCCAGCAGTTTGGGCGGAAGAAATGAAAAACTGTTTTTT. Translation: CASSLGGRNEKLFF.

The chain joins TRBV7-8 to TRBJ2-2; TRBD2 matches 13 bases. Germline CDR1 is SGHVS and CDR2 is FQNEAQ. This CDR3 spans 16 amino acids. V lost 6 bases and J lost 7; bases outside the gene matches: 8. CDR3 region: CASSSPGLAGIGELFF. In DNA, the CDR3 is TGTGCCAGCAGTTCACCGGGACTAGCGGGAATCGGGGAGCTGTTTTTT.

The rearrangement joins TRBV6-1 to TRBJ1-5; the D is unclear. This CDR3 spans 12 amino acids. Deletions cut 10 bases from V and 5 bases from J, with 12 bases between. The V gene's germline CDR1 is MNHNS and CDR2 SASEGT. The DNA of the CDR3 is TGTGCCACAAGCCCGATTTATCAGCCCCAGCATTTT. Translated: CATSPIYQPQHF.

The chain uses TRBV11-2 and TRBJ1-1; 7 nucleotides match TRBD1. This CDR3 is built from 14 residues. Germline V gene data show CDR1 as SGHAT and CDR2 as FQNNGV. V gave up 5 bases and J gave up 1 base; unmatched junction bases: 4. The CDR3 loop reads CASSPGTANTEAFF. The CDR3 nucleotides are TGTGCCAGCAGCCCCGGGACAGCGAACACTGAAGCTTTCTTT.

The count of this clone is one. This rearrangement joins TRBV7-9 to TRBJ2-7; either TRBD1 or TRBD2 may fit D (5 bases each). V shed 1 base and J shed 7 bases, with 14 bases lying between them. The CDR3 has 14 amino acids. Germline V lookup: CDR1 SEHNR, CDR2 FQNEAQ (reference sequence). In DNA form, the CDR3 reads TGTGCCAGCAGCTTAGACGGGACGCTGGGGGAGCAGTACTTC. Translation: CASSLDGTLGEQYF.

V gene TRBV6-6 combines with J gene TRBJ1-1; 11 bases are shared with TRBD1. V dropped 5 bases and J dropped 4; count of bases not matched to a gene: 6. The CDR3 totals 15 residues. Germline-derived CDR1 and CDR2 are MNHNY and SVGAGI (reference sequence). The CDR3 DNA sequence: TGTGCCAGCAGTGGATCCGGGACAGGGGGCACTGAAGCTTTCTTT. Translation: CASSGSGTGGTEAFF.

V usage is TRBV7-2 and J usage is TRBJ1-2, with D maybe TRBD1 (6 bases). This CDR3 is built from 12 residues. Germline V gene data show CDR1 as SGHTA and CDR2 as FQGNSA. Between the trimmed V and J ends, which lost 5 bases and 5 bases, there was a span of 9 bases. CDR3 amino acids: CASSPQGYGYTF. CDR3 nucleotide sequence: TGTGCCAGCAGCCCCCAGGGGTATGGCTACACCTTC. The variable domain in full, completed from reference TRBV7-2 and TRBJ1-2, reads GAGVSQSPSNKVTEKGKDVELRCDPISGHTALYWYRQSLGQGLEFLIYFQGNSAPDKSGLPSDRFSAERTGGSVSTLTIQRTQQEDSAVYLCASSPQGYGYTFGSGTRLTVV.

The V call is TRBV6-6, the J call TRBJ2-5, with 8 bases lining up with TRBD2. V gave up 1 base and J gave up 4 bases; unmatched junction bases: 5. CDR1 is MNHNY, CDR2 SVGAGI, per germline (reference sequence). The CDR3 consists of 15 residues. CDR3: CASSYFRGGGETQYF. The CDR3 coding sequence is TGTGCCAGCAGTTACTTTCGGGGGGGCGGAGAGACCCAGTACTTC.

Here the CDR3 DNA reads TGTGCCAGCAGTTTAGTTGTGGGAGGGGGGCAGTATTTT. Translating it yields CASSLVVGGGQYF. The rearrangement uses TRBV27 and TRBJ2-3; tentatively, D is TRBD2 (7 bases). The length of the CDR3 is 13 residues. The ends were cut back, 2 bases at V and 11 bases at J, with 14 bases in the middle. Germline loops: CDR1 MNHEY, CDR2 SMNVEV (reference sequence).

J is TRBJ2-7 and V is TRBV9; D is perhaps TRBD1 or TRBD2 (5 bases each). The CDR3 length is 13 residues. The germline V gene has CDR1 SGDLS and CDR2 YYNGEE. Trimming shortened V by 5 bases and J by 0 bases, and 9 bases separated the two germline ends. The CDR3 protein is CASRQGTSYEQYF. CDR3 DNA sequence: TGTGCCAGCAGACAAGGGACCTCCTACGAGCAGTACTTC.

This sequence joins TRBV4-1 and TRBJ2-4; the D gene is possibly TRBD1 (5 bases). The V end was cut by 4 bases, the J end by 2 bases, with 12 bases between. Germline CDR1 MGHRA, CDR2 YSYEKL. CDR3 length: 15 residues. CDR3 loop: CASSPPEDTKNIQYF. The CDR3 bases are TGCGCCAGCAGCCCCCCAGAGGACACCAAAAACATTCAGTACTTC.

This clone was observed a few times. This chain connects TRBV4-1 to TRBJ1-5; TRBD1 is a possible D gene (6 bases). The CDR3 is 16 residues long. Germline CDR1 and CDR2: MGHRA and YSYEKL. Trimming pared 1 base from V and 2 bases from J, leaving 12 bases between. CDR3 sequence (DNA): TGCGCCAGCAGCCAAGGAGGATGGACAGGCAATCAGCCCCAGCATTTT. It translates to CASSQGGWTGNQPQHF.

The V gene is TRBV15, the J gene TRBJ1-1; D is unclear. This CDR3 is built from 13 residues. Germline CDR1 is LNHNV and CDR2 is YYDKDF (reference sequence). V shed 3 bases and J shed 1 base, with 6 bases lying between them. CDR3 protein: CATSREGNTEAFF. The CDR3 nucleotides are TGTGCCACCAGCAGGGAGGGGAACACTGAAGCTTTCTTT.

This chain uses TRBV13 with TRBJ1-1, with 9 bases aligning to TRBD1. Germline CDR1 PRHDT, CDR2 FYEKMQ (reference sequence). With V trimmed by 5 bases and J by 5 bases, 9 bases remained unmatched. The length of the CDR3 is 15 residues. This CDR3 reads CASSLLDRGRTEAFF. The CDR3 DNA follows: TGTGCCAGCAGCCTGCTGGACAGGGGAAGAACTGAAGCTTTCTTT.

This chain connects TRBV18 to TRBJ2-7; D is ambiguous. The CDR3 loop spans 14 amino acids. With 3 bases removed from V and 0 bases from J, the gap between germline ends came to 9 bases. Germline V CDR1 and CDR2: KGHSH, LQKENI. The CDR3 here is CASSPVKNSYEQYF. The CDR3 region has the DNA TGTGCCAGCTCACCGGTTAAGAACTCCTACGAGCAGTACTTC.

The rearrangement uses TRBV25-1 and TRBJ1-2; a possible D gene is TRBD1 (5 bases). Germline assignment: CDR1 MGHDK and CDR2 SYGVNS. The CDR3 totals 14 residues. V gave up 5 bases and J gave up 4 bases, with 14 bases separating them. CDR3 nucleotide sequence: TGTGCCAGCAGTAATACCCGGGACCTCTATGGCTACACCTTC. Translating gives CASSNTRDLYGYTF.

This clone was seen only a few times. The chain is built from TRBV7-9 and TRBJ1-1, with no clear D. CDR3 length: 12 amino acids. Germline assignment: CDR1 SEHNR and CDR2 FQNEAQ (reference sequence). V lost 9 bases, J lost 0 bases, and 8 bases lay in between. CDR3 amino acids: CASRQMNTEAFF. Here the CDR3 DNA reads TGTGCCAGTCGACAAATGAACACTGAAGCTTTCTTT.

The V call is TRBV5-1, the J call TRBJ2-5, with TRBD1 as a possible D gene (6 bases). V was clipped by 3 bases and J by 2 bases, with 14 bases between them. The germline gives CDR1 SGHRS, CDR2 YFSETQ. This CDR3 region has 15 residues. The DNA of the CDR3 is TGCGCCAGCAGCTCCCAGACAGGCGGGCAAGAGACCCAGTACTTC. It specifies CASSSQTGGQETQYF.

The chain joins TRBV27 to TRBJ2-5; 9 bases map to TRBD1. The germline V gene has CDR1 MNHEY and CDR2 SMNVEV (reference sequence). Losses at the gene ends were 2 bases for V and 4 bases for J; bases not matched to a gene: 5. The CDR3 consists of 15 residues. In nucleotides, the CDR3 is TGTGCCAGCAGTTTACAAACAGGGGGCGGAGAGACCCAGTACTTC. As protein: CASSLQTGGGETQYF.

The chain has TRBV7-2 and TRBJ1-1; D remains unclear. The V gene lost 2 bases and the J gene lost 0 bases, with 1 base spanning the gap. The CDR3 spans 12 residues. CDR1 SGHTA and CDR2 FQGNSA come from the germline V gene. The CDR3 is CASSLLNTEAFF. The CDR3 nucleotides read TGTGCCAGCAGCTTACTGAACACTGAAGCTTTCTTT.